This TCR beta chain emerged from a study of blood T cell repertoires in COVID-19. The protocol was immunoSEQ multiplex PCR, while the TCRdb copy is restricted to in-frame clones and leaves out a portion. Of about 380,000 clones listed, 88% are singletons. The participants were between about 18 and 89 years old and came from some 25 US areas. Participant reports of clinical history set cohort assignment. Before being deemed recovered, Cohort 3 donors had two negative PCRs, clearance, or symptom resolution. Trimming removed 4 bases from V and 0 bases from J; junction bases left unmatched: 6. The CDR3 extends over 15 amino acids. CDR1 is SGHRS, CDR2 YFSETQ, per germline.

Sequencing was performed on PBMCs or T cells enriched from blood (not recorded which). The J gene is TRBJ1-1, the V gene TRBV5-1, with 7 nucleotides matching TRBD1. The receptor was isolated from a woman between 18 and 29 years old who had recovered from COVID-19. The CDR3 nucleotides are TGCGCCAGCAGCATCGGGACAGCCATGAACACTGAAGCTTTCTTT. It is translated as CASSIGTAMNTEAFF.